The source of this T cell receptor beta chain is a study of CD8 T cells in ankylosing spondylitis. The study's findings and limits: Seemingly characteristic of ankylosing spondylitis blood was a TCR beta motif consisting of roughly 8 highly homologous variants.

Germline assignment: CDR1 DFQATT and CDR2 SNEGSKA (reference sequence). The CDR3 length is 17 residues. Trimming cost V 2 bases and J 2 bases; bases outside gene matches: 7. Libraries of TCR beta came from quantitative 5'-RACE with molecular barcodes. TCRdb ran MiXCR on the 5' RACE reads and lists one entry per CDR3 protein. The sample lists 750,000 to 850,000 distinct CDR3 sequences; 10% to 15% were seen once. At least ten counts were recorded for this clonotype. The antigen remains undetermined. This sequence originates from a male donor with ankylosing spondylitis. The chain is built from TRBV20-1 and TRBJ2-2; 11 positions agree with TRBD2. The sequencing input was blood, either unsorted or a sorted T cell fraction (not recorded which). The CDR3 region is CSARKASGRLNTGELFF. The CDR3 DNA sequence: TGCAGTGCTAGAAAGGCTAGCGGGAGGTTAAACACCGGGGAGCTGTTTTTT.